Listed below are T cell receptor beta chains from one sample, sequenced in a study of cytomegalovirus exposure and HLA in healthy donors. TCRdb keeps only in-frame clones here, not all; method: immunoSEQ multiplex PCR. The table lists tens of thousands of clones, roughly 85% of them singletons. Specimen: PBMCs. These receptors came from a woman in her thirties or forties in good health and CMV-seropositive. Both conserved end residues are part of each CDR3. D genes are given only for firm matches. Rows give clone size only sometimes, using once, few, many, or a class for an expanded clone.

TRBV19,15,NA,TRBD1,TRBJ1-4,TGTGCCAGTAGAGACCTGGGACAGGGTGGAGAAAAACTGTTTTTT,CASRDLGQGGEKLFF
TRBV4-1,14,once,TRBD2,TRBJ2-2,TGCGCCACCCGAGGGACTAGCTACACCGGGGAGCTGTTTTTT,CATRGTSYTGELFF
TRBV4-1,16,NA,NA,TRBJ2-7,TGCGCCAGCAGCCAAGATCCCGGCAGGGGTCCCTACGAGCAGTACTTC,CASSQDPGRGPYEQYF
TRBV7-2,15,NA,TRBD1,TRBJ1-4,TGTGCCAGCCGATTGACGGGACAGCATAATGAAAAACTGTTTTTT,CASRLTGQHNEKLFF
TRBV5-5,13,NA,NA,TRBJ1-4,TGTGCCAGCAGCTTGGTGGGGCCTGAAAAACTGTTTTTT,CASSLVGPEKLFF
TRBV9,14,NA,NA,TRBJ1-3,TGTGCCAGCAGCGTAGGTGTGGCAGGAAGCACCATATATTTT,CASSVGVAGSTIYF
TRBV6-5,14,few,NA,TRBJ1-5,TGTGCCAGCAGTGAAGGGGGTGGCAATCAGCCCCAGCATTTT,CASSEGGGNQPQHF
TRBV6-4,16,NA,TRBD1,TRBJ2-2,TGTGCCAGCAGTGATGACAGGGGTTCGAACACCGGGGAGCTGTTTTTT,CASSDDRGSNTGELFF
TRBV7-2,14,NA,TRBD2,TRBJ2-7,TGTGCCAGCAGCCCCTATAGCGGGGCGAACGAGCAGTACTTC,CASSPYSGANEQYF
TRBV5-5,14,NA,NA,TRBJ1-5,TGTGCCAGCAGCGTGGCCCCAGGGTACCAGCCCCAGCATTTT,CASSVAPGYQPQHF
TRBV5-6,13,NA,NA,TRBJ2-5,TGTGCCAGCAGCCGGGGTCTTCGCGAGACCCAGTACTTC,CASSRGLRETQYF
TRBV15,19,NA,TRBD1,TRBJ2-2,TGTGCCACCAGCAGATCCATTGGGTGGGGGACAGGGAACACCGGGGAGCTGTTTTTT,CATSRSIGWGTGNTGELFF
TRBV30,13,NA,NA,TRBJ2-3,TGTGCCTGGAGTTTGGGCAGAAGGGATACGCAGTATTTT,CAWSLGRRDTQYF
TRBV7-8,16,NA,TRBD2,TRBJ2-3,TGTGCCAGCAGCCCCCGGACTAGCGGGGTTAGCGATACGCAGTATTTT,CASSPRTSGVSDTQYF
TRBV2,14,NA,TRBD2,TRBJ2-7,TGTGCCAGTACACAAGCGGGGCGACCCTACGAGCAGTACTTC,CASTQAGRPYEQYF
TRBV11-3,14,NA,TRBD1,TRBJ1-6,TGTGCCAGCAGTTCCCAGGGGGCGAATTCACCCCTCCACTTT,CASSSQGANSPLHF
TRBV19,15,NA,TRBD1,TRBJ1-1,TGTGCCAGTAGTCCGGGACAGCGCATGAACACTGAAGCTTTCTTT,CASSPGQRMNTEAFF
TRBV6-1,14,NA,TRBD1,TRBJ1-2,TGTGCCAGCAGTGTAGGGACAGACACCCATGGCTACACCTTC,CASSVGTDTHGYTF
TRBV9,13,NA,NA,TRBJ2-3,TGTGCCAGCAGCGTAGTTCGTACAGATACGCAGTATTTT,CASSVVRTDTQYF
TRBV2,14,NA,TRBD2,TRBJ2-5,TGTGCCAGCAGTGAGAGGACTAGAGCAGAGACCCAGTACTTC,CASSERTRAETQYF
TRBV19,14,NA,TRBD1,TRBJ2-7,TGTGCCAGTAGTAGGGGACAGGGGGCCGACGAGCAGTACTTC,CASSRGQGADEQYF
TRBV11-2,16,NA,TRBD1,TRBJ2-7,TGTGCCAGCAGCTTAACAACTGGACAGGCCCTCTACGAGCAGTACTTC,CASSLTTGQALYEQYF
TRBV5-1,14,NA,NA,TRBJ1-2,TGCGCCAGCAGGAAGACCGGGTCTGACTATGGCTACACCTTC,CASRKTGSDYGYTF
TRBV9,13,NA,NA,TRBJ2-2,TGTGCCAGCAGCCACCAAGCCGGCGGGGAGCTGTTTTTT,CASSHQAGGELFF
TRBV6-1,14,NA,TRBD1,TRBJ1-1,TGTGCCAGCAGTGTAAGGGACAGGAACACTGAAGCTTTCTTT,CASSVRDRNTEAFF
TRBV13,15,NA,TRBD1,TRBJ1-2,TGTGCCAGCAGCGGGCCGGGACAGGAAGGTTATGGCTACACCTTC,CASSGPGQEGYGYTF
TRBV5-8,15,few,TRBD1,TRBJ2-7,TGTGCCAGCAGCATGTCGGGACAGAGCTCCTACGAGCAGTACTTC,CASSMSGQSSYEQYF
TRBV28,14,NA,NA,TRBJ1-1,TGTGCCAGCAGTTCCAACGCCGGGATCACTGAAGCTTTCTTT,CASSSNAGITEAFF